Included here is one TCR beta chain sequence, with context. The antigen is undetermined. This sample was taken from a study of beta chain features in type 1 diabetes. Study details: Sorted cell examination encompassed roughly 98,000,000 cells across all samples. Study-wide points: Shorter templates might be favored by PCR, and equally so in patients and in controls. TCRB CDR3s were moderately but significantly shorter in Type 1 diabetes patients in all four CD4+ subsets. Insertions were fewer and deletions more numerous at VDJ junctions in type 1 diabetes patients. Relative to healthy donors, patients appeared to have naive, central memory and Treg TCRB repertoires that were more similar.

Expressed TCRB transcripts were sequenced because the entire RNA isolate underwent reverse transcription. Repertoires were generated with immunoSEQ multiplex PCR, while TCRdb's copy carries only in-frame clones and drops some. The profile covers around 710,000 clones, with around 11% appearing a single time and 0.095% to 0.15% taken by the ten largest. CDR1 LNHNV and CDR2 YYDKDF come from the germline V gene (reference sequence). With V trimmed by 1 base and J by 4 bases, 2 bases remained unmatched. The CDR3 spans 14 residues. Sequenced input: naive CD4+ T cells from blood. This receptor was taken from a man aged 25-45 years with type 1 diabetes. The chain combines TRBV15 with TRBJ2-7, with TRBD2 matching over 9 bases. The CDR3 spells CATSRGSGGYEQYF. The CDR3, as DNA: TGTGCCACCAGCAGAGGCAGCGGGGGGTACGAGCAGTACTTC.